This TCR beta chain was captured by sequencing in a study of a mutant IDH1 vaccine in newly diagnosed glioma. Whole-study context: Following radiotherapy alone, or alongside temozolomide cycles, vaccination was started after an interval of 4-6 weeks. Every participant had undergone radiotherapy, temozolomide, or both before, and most underwent both. Study-level findings and limits: Of the patients, 80% to 95% had vaccine-induced immune responses.

This clone was recorded a few times. Its antigen is undetermined. As to time point: week 47, end of study. Each vaccine dose was 300 ug of mutant IDH1 20-mer peptide, with topical imiquimod. The data were produced by immunoSEQ multiplex PCR, yet TCRdb's version contains in-frame clones alone and is incomplete. In the table there are about 56,000 clones, roughly four fifths of which are singletons. The receptor comes from a woman aged 45 to 65 with glioma. The sequences come from PBMCs, collected from a glioma patient whose treatment included an IDH1 peptide vaccine.

The CDR3 loop is CASSTKGGSGGYTF. In DNA form, the CDR3 reads TGTGCCAGCAGCACGAAAGGGGGTTCCGGAGGCTACACCTTC. This chain joins TRBV6-6 and TRBJ1-2, with D perhaps TRBD1 (6 bases). CDR3 length: 14 amino acids. CDR1 is MNHNY, CDR2 SVGAGI, per germline (reference sequence). V was cut by 6 bases and J by 8 bases, with 19 bases left in between.